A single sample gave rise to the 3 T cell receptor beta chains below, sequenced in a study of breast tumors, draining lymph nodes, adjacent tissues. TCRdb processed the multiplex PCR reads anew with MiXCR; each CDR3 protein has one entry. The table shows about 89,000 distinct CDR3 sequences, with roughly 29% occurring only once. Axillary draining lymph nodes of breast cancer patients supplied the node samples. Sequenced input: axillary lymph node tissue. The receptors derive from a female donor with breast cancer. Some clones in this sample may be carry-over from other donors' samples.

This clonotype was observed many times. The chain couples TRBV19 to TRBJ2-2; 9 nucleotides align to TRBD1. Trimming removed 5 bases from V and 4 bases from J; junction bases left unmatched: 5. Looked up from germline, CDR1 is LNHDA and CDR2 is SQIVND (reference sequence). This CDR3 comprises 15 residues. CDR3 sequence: CASSWDREATGELFF. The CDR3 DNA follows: TGTGCCAGTAGTTGGGACAGGGAGGCCACCGGGGAGCTGTTTTTT.

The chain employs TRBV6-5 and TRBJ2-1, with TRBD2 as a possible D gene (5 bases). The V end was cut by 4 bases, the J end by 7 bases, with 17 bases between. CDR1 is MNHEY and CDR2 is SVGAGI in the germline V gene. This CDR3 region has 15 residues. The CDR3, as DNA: TGTGCCAGCAGTTTCCGACGGGGTTTTGGGAATGAGCAGTTCTTC. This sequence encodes CASSFRRGFGNEQFF.

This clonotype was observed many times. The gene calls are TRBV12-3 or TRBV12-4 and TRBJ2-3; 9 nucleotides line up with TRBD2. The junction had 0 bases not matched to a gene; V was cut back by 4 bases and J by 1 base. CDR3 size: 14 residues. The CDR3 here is CASSWTSGTDTQYF. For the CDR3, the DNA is TGTGCCAGCAGTTGGACTAGCGGCACAGATACGCAGTATTTT.